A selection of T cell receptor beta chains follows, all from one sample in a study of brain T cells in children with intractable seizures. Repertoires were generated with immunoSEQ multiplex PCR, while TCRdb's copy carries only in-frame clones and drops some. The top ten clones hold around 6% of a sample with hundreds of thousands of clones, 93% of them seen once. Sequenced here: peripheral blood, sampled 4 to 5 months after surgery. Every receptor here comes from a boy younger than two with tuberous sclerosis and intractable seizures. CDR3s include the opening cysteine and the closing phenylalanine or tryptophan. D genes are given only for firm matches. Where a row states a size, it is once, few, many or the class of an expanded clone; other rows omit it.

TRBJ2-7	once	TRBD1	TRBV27	TGTGCCAGCAGTTTCGTCGGGACAGCACACTCCTACGAGCAGTACTTC	CASSFVGTAHSYEQYF
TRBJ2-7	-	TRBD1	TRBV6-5	TGTGCCAGCAGTTACTCCGGGACAGCGACCTCCTACGAGCAGTACTTC	CASSYSGTATSYEQYF
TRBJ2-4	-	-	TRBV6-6	TGTGCCAGCACTCCCTTTACTGGAAACATTCAGTACTTC	CASTPFTGNIQYF
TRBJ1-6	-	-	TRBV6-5	TGTGCCGCCAGGACCGGGGATTCACCCCTCCACTTT	CAARTGDSPLHF
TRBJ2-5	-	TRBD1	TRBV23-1	TGCGCCAGCAGTCCAACGGGACAGGGATACCAAGAGACCCAGTACTTC	CASSPTGQGYQETQYF
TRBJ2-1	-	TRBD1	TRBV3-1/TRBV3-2	TGTGCCAGCAGCTTCCGACATGACAGGGACTACAATGAGCAGTTCTTC	CASSFRHDRDYNEQFF
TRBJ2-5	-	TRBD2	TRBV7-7	TGTGCTAGCAGCCCCGGGAGGGGCAGGCCGGGAGAGACCCAGTACTTC	CASSPGRGRPGETQYF
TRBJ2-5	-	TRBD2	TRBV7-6	TGTGCCAGCAGCTTGACTAGCGGGGGTGGGAAGACCCAGTACTTC	CASSLTSGGGKTQYF
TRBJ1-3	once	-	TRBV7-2	TGTGCCAGCAGCTTTACAGGGAACTCTGGAAACACCATATATTTT	CASSFTGNSGNTIYF
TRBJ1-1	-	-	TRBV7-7	TGTGCTAGCAGAAAGAGCAGGGTCGTTCTGAACACTGAAGCTTTCTTT	CASRKSRVVLNTEAFF
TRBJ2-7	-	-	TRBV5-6	TGTGCCAGCAGCTTGTCTGTCCGCGAGCAGTACTTC	CASSLSVREQYF
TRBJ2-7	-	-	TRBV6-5	TGTGCCAGCAGCACTCAAACAGGGATACGCTACGAGCAGTACTTC	CASSTQTGIRYEQYF
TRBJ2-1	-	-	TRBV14	TGTGCCAGCAGCCAAGAATTAGAATTCAATGAGCAGTTCTTC	CASSQELEFNEQFF
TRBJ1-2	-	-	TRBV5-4	TGTGCCAGCAGCACGGCCGGGGGGAGCATTGGCTACACCTTC	CASSTAGGSIGYTF
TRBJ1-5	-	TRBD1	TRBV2	TGTGCCAGCAGGGGGACAGGGCTCCAGCATTTT	CASRGTGLQHF
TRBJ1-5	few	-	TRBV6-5	TGTGCCAGCAGGGCTGAATTTAGGGGCAATCAGCCCCAGCATTTT	CASRAEFRGNQPQHF
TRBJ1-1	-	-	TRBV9	TGTGCCAGCAGCTTCGACTCTCTGGGGGCGAACACTGAAGCTTTCTTT	CASSFDSLGANTEAFF
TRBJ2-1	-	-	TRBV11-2	TGTGCCAGCAGCTTACTCTCCTCCTACAATGAGCAGTTCTTC	CASSLLSSYNEQFF
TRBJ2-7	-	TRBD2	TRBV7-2	TGTGCCAGCAGCTCCGGGACTAGCGGGACTTACGAGCAGTACTTC	CASSSGTSGTYEQYF
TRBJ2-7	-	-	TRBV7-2	TGTGCCAGCAGCTTCTACCGGGACACCGCCTACGAGCAGTACTTC	CASSFYRDTAYEQYF
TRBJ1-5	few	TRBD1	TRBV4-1	TGCGCCAGCAGCCAACCAGGGGGCGAACAGCCCCAGCATTTT	CASSQPGGEQPQHF
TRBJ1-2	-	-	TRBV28	TGTGCCAGCAGACGCAGAAACTATGGCTACACCTTC	CASRRRNYGYTF
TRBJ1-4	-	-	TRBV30	TGTGCCTGGAGTGTACAGGGTTTCGAAAAACTGTTTTTT	CAWSVQGFEKLFF
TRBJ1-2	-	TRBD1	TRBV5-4	TGTGCCAGCAGCTTGGAGGGGACAGGGGACTATGGCTACACCTTC	CASSLEGTGDYGYTF
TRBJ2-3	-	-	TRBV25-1	TGTGCCAGCAGCCCTGGGGGCAATACGCAGTATTTT	CASSPGGNTQYF
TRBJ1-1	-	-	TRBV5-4	TGTGCCAGCAGCCCGGGCTCCACAACCACGGGCACTGAAGCTTTCTTT	CASSPGSTTTGTEAFF
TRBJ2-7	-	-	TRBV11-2	TGTGCCAGCAGCCTAGGCCCCACATACTCCCTCTACGAGCAGTACTTC	CASSLGPTYSLYEQYF
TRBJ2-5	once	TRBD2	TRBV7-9	TGTGCCAGCAGCGGCCTACACTGGCGGGGGAGACAAGAGACCCAGTACTTC	CASSGLHWRGRQETQYF
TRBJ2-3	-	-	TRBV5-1	TGCGCCAGCAGCTTGGAGGTCGGGGGACAGCACACAGATACGCAGTATTTT	CASSLEVGGQHTDTQYF
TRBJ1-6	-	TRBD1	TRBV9	TGTGCCAGCAGCGTAGTGAACAGGGGGATCGATAATTCACCCCTCCACTTT	CASSVVNRGIDNSPLHF
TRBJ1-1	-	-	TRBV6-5	TGTGCCAGCAGTTGGGGCACTGAAGCTTTCTTT	CASSWGTEAFF
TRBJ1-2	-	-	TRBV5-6	TGTGCCAGCAGCTTCAGTACAGAGTGGGGCTATGGCTACACCTTC	CASSFSTEWGYGYTF
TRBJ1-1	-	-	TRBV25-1	TGTGCCAGCAGTGTAGGGGGAAACGGTGAAGCTTTCTTT	CASSVGGNGEAFF
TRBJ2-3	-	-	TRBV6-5	TGTGCCAGCAGAACCGACACTCGGGGGTATTTT	CASRTDTRGYF
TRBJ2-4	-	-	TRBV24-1	TGTGCCACCGGGAATACCAAAAACATTCAGTACTTC	CATGNTKNIQYF
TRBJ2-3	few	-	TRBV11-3	TGTGCCAGCAGCGATGGGGTCTTTTCATCCACAGATACGCAGTATTTT	CASSDGVFSSTDTQYF
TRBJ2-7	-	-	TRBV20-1	TGCAGTGCTAGCACGACCCGCGAGCAGTACTTC	CSASTTREQYF
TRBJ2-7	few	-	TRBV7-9	TGTGCCAGCAGCGTCGGGGGATTCTACGAGCAGTACTTC	CASSVGGFYEQYF
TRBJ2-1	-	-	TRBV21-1	TGTGCCAGCAGCAAGGTTCATCCTCGCGGGCAGTTCTTC	CASSKVHPRGQFF
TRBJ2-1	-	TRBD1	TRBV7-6	TGTGCCAGCAGCTTTCTAGCCAGGGGGTCGTCCTACAATGAGCAGTTCTTC	CASSFLARGSSYNEQFF
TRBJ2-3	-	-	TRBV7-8	TGTGCCAGCAGCATATGGGGGAGCACAGATACGCAGTATTTT	CASSIWGSTDTQYF
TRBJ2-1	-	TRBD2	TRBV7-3	TGTGCCAGCAGCGTTAGCGGGAGCTCCTACAATGAGCAGTTCTTC	CASSVSGSSYNEQFF
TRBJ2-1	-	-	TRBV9	TGTGCCAGCAGCGTAGAGGGGCGACTGGGAGATGAGCAGTTCTTC	CASSVEGRLGDEQFF